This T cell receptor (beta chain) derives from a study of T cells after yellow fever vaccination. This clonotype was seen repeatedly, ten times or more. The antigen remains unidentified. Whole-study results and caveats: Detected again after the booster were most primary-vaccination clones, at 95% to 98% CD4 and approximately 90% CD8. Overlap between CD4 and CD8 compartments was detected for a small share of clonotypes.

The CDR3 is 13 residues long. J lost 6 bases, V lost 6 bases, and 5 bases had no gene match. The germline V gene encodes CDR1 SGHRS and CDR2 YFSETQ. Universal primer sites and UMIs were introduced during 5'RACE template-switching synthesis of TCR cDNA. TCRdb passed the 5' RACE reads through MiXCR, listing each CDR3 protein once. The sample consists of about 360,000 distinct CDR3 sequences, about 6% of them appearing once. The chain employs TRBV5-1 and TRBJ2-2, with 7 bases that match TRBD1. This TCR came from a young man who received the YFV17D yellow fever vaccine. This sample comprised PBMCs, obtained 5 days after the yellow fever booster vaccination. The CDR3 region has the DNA TGCGCCAGCACCCTGCAGGGGGCCGGGGAGCTGTTTTTT. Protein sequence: CASTLQGAGELFF.